A single sample gave rise to the 26 T cell receptor beta chains below, sequenced in a study of blood T cell repertoires in COVID-19. This table comes from immunoSEQ multiplex PCR, and its TCRdb copy is limited to in-frame clones, with some not included. Counted here are around 200,000 clones, 65% to 80% occurring once; the ten biggest clones make up less than 15%. The specimen sequenced was peripheral blood. These receptors came from a man aged 45-65 years who had recovered from COVID-19.

V usage is TRBV19 and J usage is TRBJ2-3, with unresolved D. Trimming removed 5 bases at V and 0 bases at J, with 9 bases between. CDR1 is LNHDA, CDR2 SQIVND, per germline (reference sequence). This CDR3 has 14 residues. The CDR3 sequence: CASSPQTSTDTQYF. The CDR3 coding sequence is TGTGCCAGTAGTCCCCAAACTAGCACAGATACGCAGTATTTT.

The genes are TRBV5-1 and TRBJ2-1; D possibly corresponds to TRBD2 (5 bases). CDR1 is SGHRS and CDR2 is YFSETQ in the germline V gene. The CDR3 runs 17 residues. Trimming removed 2 bases at V and 0 bases at J, with 15 bases between. The CDR3 loop reads CASSFSASGSSYNEQFF. DNA of the CDR3: TGCGCCAGCAGCTTTAGCGCCTCAGGCAGCTCCTACAATGAGCAGTTCTTC.

This chain joins TRBV4-2 and TRBJ2-7, with TRBD2 identical over 8 bases. The V gene's germline CDR1 is LGHNA and CDR2 YNFKEQ. The ends lost 3 bases at V and 1 base at J; junction bases unmatched: 5. The CDR3 is made up of 15 amino acids. The CDR3 is CASSQQREISYEQYF. The CDR3 coding sequence is TGTGCCAGCAGCCAGCAGCGGGAGATTTCCTACGAGCAGTACTTC.

The chain couples TRBV6-6 to TRBJ1-5, with 10 positions matching TRBD1. Germline trimming cut 7 bases from V and 4 bases from J; bases unmatched to any gene: 10. CDR3 length equals 16 residues. Germline CDR1 reads MNHNY; CDR2 reads SVGAGI (reference sequence). Here the CDR3 DNA reads TGTGCCAGCAAGGGGGGGGGACAGGGGATGAATCAGCCCCAGCATTTT. It translates to CASKGGGQGMNQPQHF.

This clone occurred a few times. The chain carries TRBV5-1 and TRBJ2-7; D is possibly TRBD2 (6 bases). CDR1 SGHRS and CDR2 YFSETQ come from the germline V gene. The germline V and J ends were trimmed by 0 bases and 4 bases, with 17 bases remaining between them. The CDR3 has 16 residues. CDR3 sequence (DNA): TGCGCCAGCAGCTTGGTGGGGGGAATTCGAAATTACGAGCAGTACTTC. It yields the protein CASSLVGGIRNYEQYF.

The V call is TRBV3-1 (or the pseudogene TRBV3-2), the J call TRBJ2-7; 9 nucleotides align to TRBD1. This CDR3 region has 13 residues. In germline, CDR1 is LGHDT, CDR2 YNNKEL (reference sequence). Trimming at V came to 6 bases and at J to 6 bases, leaving 6 bases not matched to a gene. The CDR3 DNA is TGTGCCAGCAGTCCCGGACAGGGGTGCGAGCAGTACTTC. Translating it yields CASSPGQGCEQYF.

The chain uses TRBV18 and TRBJ2-1, with TRBD2 as a possible D gene (6 bases). Germline V CDR1 and CDR2: KGHSH, LQKENI. CDR3 length: 13 amino acids. V lost 6 bases and J 11 bases, leaving 17 bases between the germline ends. The CDR3 protein is CASSRAEGAQQFF. The CDR3 DNA sequence: TGTGCCAGCTCGCGGGCGGAGGGAGCTCAGCAGTTCTTC.

This chain joins TRBV15 and TRBJ1-1; a weak D match, TRBD1 (6 bases). The V and J ends lost 5 bases and 6 bases respectively, with 19 bases between them. The CDR3 length is 15 residues. Germline V gives CDR1 LNHNV, CDR2 YYDKDF (reference sequence). The CDR3 DNA follows: TGTGCCACCAGCCAGGAACTTACAGGGAGCGCTGAAGCTTTCTTT. It specifies CATSQELTGSAEAFF. Supplemented by reference TRBV15 and TRBJ1-1, the full variable domain reads DAMVIQNPRYQVTQFGKPVTLSCSQTLNHNVMYWYQQKSSQAPKLLFHYYDKDFNNEADTPDNFQSRRPNTSFCFLDIRSPGLGDTAMYLCATSQELTGSAEAFFGQGTRLTVV.

This clone showed up many times. The rearrangement joins TRBV5-1 to TRBJ2-2; the match to TRBD2 covers 8 bases. The CDR3 length is 16 residues. Germline V gene sequence: CDR1 SGHRS, CDR2 YFSETQ. Trimming took 4 bases from V and 2 from J; bases not matched to a gene: 7. The CDR3 region is CASSPATSGNTGELFF. DNA for the CDR3: TGCGCCAGCAGCCCCGCAACTAGCGGAAACACCGGGGAGCTGTTTTTT.

The chain has TRBV11-2 and TRBJ2-1; no firm D call. The V and J ends lost 0 bases and 6 bases respectively, with 12 bases between them. This CDR3 has 15 amino acids. Germline V gene lookup returns CDR1 SGHAT and CDR2 FQNNGV. The CDR3 nucleotides read TGTGCCAGCAGCTTAGATTTCGCTAGTGGCAATGAGCAGTTCTTC. Translating gives CASSLDFASGNEQFF.

This chain links TRBV6-2 or TRBV6-3 with TRBJ1-1; D is perhaps TRBD1 (6 bases). Trimming cost V 2 bases and J 6 bases, with 13 bases left between them. The length of the CDR3 is 14 residues. Germline V gene data show CDR1 as MNHEY and CDR2 as SVGEGT. The DNA for the CDR3 is TGTGCCAGCAGTTACCGTCAGGGGTCGTCTGAAGCTTTCTTT. This translates into CASSYRQGSSEAFF.

This clone was seen just once. V usage is TRBV9 and J usage is TRBJ2-7, with 11 positions matching TRBD2. Germline CDR1 SGDLS, CDR2 YYNGEE. This CDR3 comprises 16 residues. V trimming: 3 bases; J trimming: 4 bases; junction bases outside the gene matches: 9. Written as DNA, the CDR3 is TGTGCCAGCAGCGCCGACCCCGGGACTAGCGGATACGAGCAGTACTTC. Its translation is CASSADPGTSGYEQYF.

V gene TRBV10-3 combines with J gene TRBJ2-3; 9 positions match TRBD2. V trimming: 4 bases; J trimming: 2 bases; junction bases outside the gene matches: 1. The germline gives CDR1 ENHRY, CDR2 SYGVKD. The CDR3 loop spans 14 amino acids. CDR3 bases: TGTGCCATCAGTGGACTAGCGGTCACAGATACGCAGTATTTT. Protein product: CAISGLAVTDTQYF.

This clone was seen a few times. This chain connects TRBV9 to TRBJ2-7; D call uncertain. The germline V and J ends were trimmed by 0 bases and 2 bases, with 9 bases remaining between them. The CDR3 totals 14 residues. Per the germline V gene, CDR1 is SGDLS and CDR2 is YYNGEE. This CDR3 reads CASSVGPVTYEQYF. The CDR3 DNA reads TGTGCCAGCAGCGTAGGTCCGGTAACCTACGAGCAGTACTTC.

The rearrangement joins TRBV10-1 to TRBJ2-6, with D possibly being TRBD2 (5 bases). CDR1 is WNHNN, CDR2 SYGVQD, per germline (reference sequence). The ends were cut back, 2 bases at V and 0 bases at J, with 14 bases in the middle. The CDR3 is made up of 18 amino acids. CDR3 DNA sequence: TGCGCCAGCAGTGAGGGACCTCCAGACTACTCTGGGGCCAACGTCCTGACTTTC. As protein: CASSEGPPDYSGANVLTF.

The chain joins TRBV11-1 to TRBJ2-7, with TRBD2 matching 9 bases. The CDR3 loop spans 16 amino acids. Losses at the gene ends were 5 bases for V and 0 bases for J; bases not matched to a gene: 8. CDR1 and CDR2 from the germline V gene are SGHAT and FQDESV (reference sequence). In DNA form, the CDR3 reads TGTGCCAGCAGCCCCAGAGCGGGAGGATACTCCTACGAGCAGTACTTC. Amino acids: CASSPRAGGYSYEQYF.

The chain combines TRBV6-5 with TRBJ2-1, with 10 bases lining up with TRBD2. Trimming took 6 bases from V and 2 from J; bases not matched to a gene: 4. The CDR3 is made up of 15 amino acids. Looked up from germline, CDR1 is MNHEY and CDR2 is SVGAGI. CDR3 bases: TGTGCCAGCAGAGTAGCGGGAGGTACCTACAATGAGCAGTTCTTC. It codes for CASRVAGGTYNEQFF.

This rearrangement joins TRBV10-3 to TRBJ2-1; 8 bases align to TRBD1. Germline-derived CDR1 and CDR2 are ENHRY and SYGVKD. This CDR3 is 12 amino acids long. J was trimmed by 13 bases and V by 3 bases; bases with no gene match: 5. CDR3 sequence: CAISDKGTGQFF. The DNA for the CDR3 is TGTGCCATCAGTGACAAAGGGACAGGTCAGTTCTTC.

This chain links TRBV6-1 with TRBJ2-2; D perhaps matches TRBD2 (5 bases). CDR3 length: 14 amino acids. The germline V gene encodes CDR1 MNHNS and CDR2 SASEGT. V was trimmed by 4 bases and J by 4 bases, leaving 10 bases between them. CDR3 DNA: TGTGCCAGCAGTGGAGCGGTACTCACCGGGGAGCTGTTTTTT. Protein: CASSGAVLTGELFF.

This rearrangement joins TRBV30 to TRBJ2-7; maybe TRBD1 (5 bases). V lost 0 bases and J lost 3, with 21 bases in between. Per germline, CDR1 GTSNPN and CDR2 SVGIG (reference sequence). The CDR3 is 17 amino acids. The CDR3 DNA reads as TGTGCCTGGAGTGTATCCCCCCAGGGTCTAGTAAACTACGAGCAGTACTTC. This translates into CAWSVSPQGLVNYEQYF.

The DNA of the CDR3 is TGTGCCAGCAGCGGCGGGACCAGTTTGGCAAGCTCTGGGGCCAACGTCCTGACTTTC. Encoded protein: CASSGGTSLASSGANVLTF. The chain employs TRBV9 and TRBJ2-6, with a possible D match to TRBD2 (6 bases). V gave up 3 bases and J gave up 0 bases, with 19 bases separating them. This CDR3 is 19 amino acids long. CDR1 and CDR2 from the germline V gene are SGDLS and YYNGEE.

The chain combines TRBV5-8 with TRBJ1-4, with D unclear. The length of the CDR3 is 15 residues. The germline V gene has CDR1 SGHTS and CDR2 YDEGEE. Between the trimmed V and J ends, which lost 4 bases and 8 bases, there was a span of 18 bases. The CDR3 bases are TGTGCCAGCAGCCACCGGGGTTTTTCTCTCGAAAAACTGTTTTTT. Residues: CASSHRGFSLEKLFF. The entire variable domain, with the rest obtained from reference TRBV5-8 and TRBJ1-4, is as follows: EAGVTQSPTHLIKTRGQQATLRCSPISGHTSVYWYQQALGLGLQFLLWYDEGEERNRGNFPPRFSGRQFPNYSSELNVNALELEDSALYLCASSHRGFSLEKLFFGSGTQLSVL.

The chain is built from TRBV27 and TRBJ1-2, with D possibly matching TRBD1 (5 bases). Per the germline V gene, CDR1 is MNHEY and CDR2 is SMNVEV (reference sequence). Trimming took 6 bases from V and 6 from J, leaving 14 bases between them. The CDR3 runs to 13 residues. CDR3 DNA: TGTGCCAGCAGCCCAATCGGGGGAAATGGCTACACCTTC. Protein product: CASSPIGGNGYTF.

The sample holds one count of this clone. The gene calls are TRBV20-1 and TRBJ2-1, with D possibly matching TRBD2 (6 bases). The germline V gene has CDR1 DFQATT and CDR2 SNEGSKA (reference sequence). The CDR3 consists of 16 residues. The ends were cut back, 3 bases at V and 5 bases at J, with 20 bases in the middle. The CDR3 loop is CSASGASERDNNEQFF. CDR3 DNA sequence: TGCAGTGCTAGTGGGGCTAGCGAAAGGGATAACAATGAGCAGTTCTTC.

CDR3 region: CATSDPLSGETQYF. CDR3 nucleotides: TGTGCCACCAGTGATCCGCTTTCGGGTGAGACCCAGTACTTC. This chain links TRBV24-1 with TRBJ2-5; D call uncertain. Trimming took 3 bases from V and 5 from J, leaving 12 bases between them. Germline V CDR1 and CDR2: KGHDR, SFDVKD. The CDR3 loop spans 14 amino acids.

V and J are TRBV18 and TRBJ1-5, with 11 bases lining up with TRBD1. Germline loops: CDR1 KGHSH, CDR2 LQKENI. V lost 4 bases and J lost 2; bases outside the gene matches: 7. The CDR3 totals 17 residues. The CDR3, as DNA: TGTGCCAGCTCACGCGGGACAGGGGGGTTCGGCAATCAGCCCCAGCATTTT. It codes for CASSRGTGGFGNQPQHF.